This TCR beta chain was recorded in a study of blood T cell repertoires in COVID-19. Study in general: Acute and convalescent COVID-19 specimens originated in the United States, Italy and Spain. PBMCs, B-cell-depleted T cells, or T cells provided the cDNA or gDNA that made up the material.

The count of this clone is one. CDR3 length equals 11 residues. V was clipped by 9 bases and J by 8 bases, with 13 bases between them. The germline gives CDR1 ENHRY, CDR2 SYGVKD. Under the authors' procedure: From reference gene primer amplification, estimates of nucleated cell counts were derived. Profiled with immunoSEQ multiplex PCR; TCRdb holds only in-frame clones, not every one. The V and J calls and the clone size are those of that table, but D and trimming were determined from the DNA. This table has fewer than 250,000 clones, around nine tenths appearing once. The V and J genes are TRBV10-3 and TRBJ1-2; no reliable D call. The clonotype originates from a man aged 30 to 45 with acute or convalescent COVID-19. The sequenced sample consisted of peripheral blood. The CDR3 coding sequence is TGTGCCATAGGCCTCGACGGGGGCTACACCTTC. As protein: CAIGLDGGYTF.